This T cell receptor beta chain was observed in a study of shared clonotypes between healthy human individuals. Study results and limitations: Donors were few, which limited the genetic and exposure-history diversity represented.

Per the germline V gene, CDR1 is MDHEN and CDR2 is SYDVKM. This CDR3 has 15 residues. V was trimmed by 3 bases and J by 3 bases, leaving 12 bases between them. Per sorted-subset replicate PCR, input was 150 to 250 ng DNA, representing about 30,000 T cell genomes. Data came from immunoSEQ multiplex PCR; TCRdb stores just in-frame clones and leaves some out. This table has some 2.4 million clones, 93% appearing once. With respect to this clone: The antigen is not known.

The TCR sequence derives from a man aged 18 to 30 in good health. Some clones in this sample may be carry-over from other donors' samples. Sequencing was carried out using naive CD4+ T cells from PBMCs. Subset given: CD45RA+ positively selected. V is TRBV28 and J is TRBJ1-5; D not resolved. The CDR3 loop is CASSFARTLNQPQHF. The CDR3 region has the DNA TGTGCCAGCAGTTTTGCCCGTACTCTCAATCAGCCCCAGCATTTT.